This T cell receptor beta chain appears in the sequencing data of a study of blood T cell repertoires in COVID-19. Study background: Samples came from the United States, Italy and Spain, spanning acute and convalescent COVID-19. Sample material is recorded as cDNA or gDNA derived from T cells, B-cell-depleted T cells, or PBMCs.

Trimming left V 6 bases short and J 7 bases short, with 15 bases between. The CDR3 has 13 amino acids. Only in-frame clones appear in the TCRdb table, and some are missing; sequencing was by immunoSEQ multiplex PCR. The table records about 270,000 clones, approximately 90% of them present only once. The source material was PBMCs or T cells enriched from blood (not recorded which). The clonotype comes from a woman aged 40-49 years with acute COVID-19. The chain uses TRBV12-3 or TRBV12-4 and TRBJ1-2; a possible D gene is TRBD1 (5 bases). The CDR3 sequence: CASRKQDFRGYTF. The CDR3 nucleotides read TGTGCCAGCAGAAAACAGGATTTCCGTGGCTACACCTTC.